The next 22 T cell receptor beta chains were all read from a single sample in a study of T cell responses to AZD1222 COVID-19 vaccine. The protocol was immunoSEQ multiplex PCR, while the TCRdb copy is restricted to in-frame clones and leaves out a portion. The table shows roughly 100,000 clones, with more than 85% occurring only once. The material sequenced was peripheral blood, taken on day 0 of AZD1222 vaccination. The receptor set was obtained from an adult in good health.

The V and J genes are TRBV5-6 and TRBJ1-6; possible D gene TRBD1, 5 bases. From germline, CDR1 is SGHDT and CDR2 YYEEEE. The CDR3 contains 12 residues. V was shortened by 4 bases and J by 9 bases, with 8 bases between the two germline ends. The DNA for the CDR3 is TGTGCCAGCAGCCTTCAGGGTTCACCCCTCCACTTT. This gives the protein CASSLQGSPLHF. Supplemented by reference TRBV5-6 and TRBJ1-6, the full variable domain reads DAGVTQSPTHLIKTRGQQVTLRCSPKSGHDTVSWYQQALGQGPQFIFQYYEEEERQRGNFPDRFSGHQFPNYSSELNVNALLLGDSALYLCASSLQGSPLHFGNGTRLTVT.

The V gene is TRBV11-3, the J gene TRBJ2-2; D uncertain. The CDR3 extends over 13 amino acids. The germline V gene has CDR1 SGHNT and CDR2 YENEEA. Between the trimmed V and J ends, which lost 5 bases and 3 bases, there was a span of 7 bases. CDR3 nucleotide sequence: TGTGCCAGCAGCGCGCTATACACCGGGGAGCTGTTTTTT. Protein: CASSALYTGELFF.

The genes are TRBV30 and TRBJ1-1; D gene uncertain. This CDR3 is 13 amino acids long. The V gene's germline CDR1 is GTSNPN and CDR2 SVGIG (reference sequence). With 1 base removed from V and 5 bases from J, the gap between germline ends came to 11 bases. DNA of the CDR3: TGTGCCTGGAGTGCCACACGGGGTACTGAAGCTTTCTTT. Translated: CAWSATRGTEAFF.

The table lists this clone with a few counts. The rearrangement links TRBV19 to TRBJ2-5, with 12 nucleotides matching TRBD2. Germline values: CDR1 LNHDA, CDR2 SQIVND (reference sequence). The CDR3 contains 15 residues. V lost 5 bases and J lost 5; bases outside the gene matches: 6. The CDR3 region is CASSFYGTSGETQYF. The CDR3 DNA sequence: TGTGCCAGTAGTTTTTACGGGACTAGCGGGGAGACCCAGTACTTC.

The rearrangement links TRBV7-8 to TRBJ1-2; 8 bases map to TRBD1. The CDR3 sequence is 15 residues long. CDR1 is SGHVS, CDR2 FQNEAQ, per germline. J was trimmed by 2 bases and V by 2 bases; bases with no gene match: 4. CDR3 bases: TGTGCCAGCAGCTTATTGGGGACAGGCAACTATGGCTACACCTTC. Amino acid sequence: CASSLLGTGNYGYTF.

The gene calls are TRBV7-3 and TRBJ2-6; 8 nucleotides line up with TRBD2. The trim removed 5 bases at V and 0 bases at J, leaving 6 bases unmatched. This CDR3 contains 17 residues. In germline, CDR1 is SGHTA, CDR2 FQGTGA. CDR3 loop: CASSPWGTSSGANVLTF. CDR3 DNA: TGTGCCAGCAGCCCCTGGGGGACTAGCTCTGGGGCCAACGTCCTGACTTTC.

The chain joins TRBV3-1 (or the pseudogene TRBV3-2) to TRBJ2-7; possible D gene TRBD2, 5 bases. The CDR3 covers 17 residues. Germline V lookup: CDR1 LGHDT, CDR2 YNNKEL (reference sequence). The V and J ends lost 0 bases and 2 bases respectively, with 17 bases between them. DNA of the CDR3: TGTGCCAGCAGCCAAGATCAGAGGGTAAAGAGGGCCTACGAGCAGTACTTC. It codes for CASSQDQRVKRAYEQYF.

A single count supports this clone. The chain joins TRBV12-5 to TRBJ2-7, with 7 nucleotides matching TRBD1. Germline lookup yields CDR1 LGHNT and CDR2 FRNRAP. CDR3 length: 16 amino acids. Unmatched junction bases numbered 6, after V lost 1 base and J lost 0 bases. The CDR3 DNA is TGTGCTAGTGGTTTGGACTTGGACAGGAGCTCCTACGAGCAGTACTTC. It codes for CASGLDLDRSSYEQYF.

V usage is TRBV6-5 and J usage is TRBJ2-5; TRBD1 is a possible D gene (6 bases). From germline, CDR1 is MNHEY and CDR2 SVGAGI. Trimming took off 6 bases at V and 4 bases at J, with 12 bases between the two ends. This CDR3 comprises 13 residues. The CDR3 DNA reads TGTGCCAGCAGCAAGGGGGTGGGAGAGACCCAGTACTTC. Translation: CASSKGVGETQYF.

The V gene is TRBV7-6, the J gene TRBJ2-3; TRBD2 matches at 8 bases. V dropped 5 bases and J dropped 3; count of bases not matched to a gene: 16. CDR3 length: 18 amino acids. Germline loops: CDR1 SGHVS, CDR2 FNYEAQ. The CDR3 protein is CASSPASGGLGRTDTQYF. As DNA, the CDR3 is TGTGCCAGCAGCCCCGCTTCGGGGGGGCTCGGTAGGACAGATACGCAGTATTTT.

CDR3 amino acids: CAWSTFGTANYGYTF. CDR3 coding DNA: TGTGCCTGGAGTACCTTCGGGACAGCTAACTATGGCTACACCTTC. The rearrangement links TRBV30 to TRBJ1-2, with TRBD1 matching 7 bases. The CDR3 runs to 15 residues. Germline V lookup: CDR1 GTSNPN, CDR2 SVGIG (reference sequence). V trimming: 2 bases; J trimming: 0 bases; junction bases outside the gene matches: 6.

This clone was counted only a few times. The J gene is TRBJ1-5, the V gene TRBV19; D is unresolved. Trimming removed 3 bases from V and 2 bases from J, with 5 bases in between. Germline V gene data show CDR1 as LNHDA and CDR2 as SQIVND (reference sequence). The CDR3 is 13 residues long. CDR3: CASSIPGNQPQHF. CDR3 nucleotide sequence: TGTGCCAGTAGTATCCCCGGCAATCAGCCCCAGCATTTT. Variable domain in full (rest from reference TRBV19 and TRBJ1-5): DGGITQSPKYLFRKEGQNVTLSCEQNLNHDAMYWYRQDPGQGLRLIYYSQIVNDFQKGDIAEGYSVSREKKESFPLTVTSAQKNPTAFYLCASSIPGNQPQHFGDGTRLSIL.

The rearrangement uses TRBV27 and TRBJ2-1, with no clear D. The CDR3 covers 17 residues. V lost 0 bases to trimming and J lost 1 base, with 13 bases between them. CDR1 is MNHEY, CDR2 SMNVEV, per germline (reference sequence). The CDR3 region has the DNA TGTGCCAGCAGTTTATCTCGGTTTGCTGTGTCCTACAATGAGCAGTTCTTC. Amino acid sequence: CASSLSRFAVSYNEQFF.

The chain employs TRBV11-3 and TRBJ2-5; D uncertain. There are 11 residues in the CDR3. V was pared by 3 bases and J by 3 bases, with 2 bases between. Germline lookup yields CDR1 SGHNT and CDR2 YENEEA. The CDR3: CASSFEETQYF. CDR3 nucleotide sequence: TGTGCCAGCAGCTTCGAAGAGACCCAGTACTTC.

This clone was seen only once. The gene calls are TRBV2 and TRBJ2-1; TRBD2 matches 8 bases. Unmatched junction bases numbered 4, after V lost 7 bases and J lost 2 bases. The CDR3 is made up of 14 amino acids. CDR1 is SNHLY, CDR2 FYNNEI, per germline. The CDR3 DNA is TGTGCCAGCAACCGGGAGGGGACCTACAATGAGCAGTTCTTC. Encoded protein: CASNREGTYNEQFF.

This clone was picked up a small number of times. Other DNA sequences in this specimen translate into the identical CDR3. The chain joins TRBV24-1 to TRBJ1-2; no clear D gene. Germline-derived CDR1 and CDR2 are KGHDR and SFDVKD. The V and J ends lost 3 bases and 1 base respectively, with 8 bases between them. CDR3 length: 14 amino acids. CDR3 nucleotide sequence: TGTGCCACCAGTGATACGGGGATTAACTATGGCTACACCTTC. Its translation: CATSDTGINYGYTF.

The chain joins TRBV3-1 (or the pseudogene TRBV3-2) to TRBJ1-2, with no clear D. V gave up 2 bases and J gave up 7 bases, with 11 bases separating them. The germline gives CDR1 LGHDT, CDR2 YNNKEL (reference sequence). The length of the CDR3 is 13 residues. CDR3 nucleotide sequence: TGTGCCAGCAGCCAATCCTGGCAGTCTGGCTACACCTTC. Translation gives CASSQSWQSGYTF.

This chain connects TRBV6-5 to TRBJ2-3, with D possibly being TRBD2 (7 bases). Germline CDR1 MNHEY, CDR2 SVGAGI. V lost 5 bases, J lost 0 bases, and 12 bases lay in between. The CDR3 is 15 residues long. The CDR3 spells CASSRGGPSTDTQYF. CDR3 DNA sequence: TGTGCCAGCAGTCGCGGGGGCCCTAGCACAGATACGCAGTATTTT.

The CDR3 region is CASSPGRSGETQYF. The CDR3 region has the DNA TGTGCCAGCTCACCTGGACGGTCGGGGGAGACCCAGTACTTC. This chain uses TRBV18 with TRBJ2-5, with a weak D call TRBD2 (5 bases). Trimming took off 3 bases at V and 5 bases at J, with 13 bases between the two ends. The CDR3 covers 14 residues. The germline V gene has CDR1 KGHSH and CDR2 LQKENI.

The rearrangement links TRBV5-6 to TRBJ2-3, with a possible D match to TRBD1 (5 bases). Trimming removed 0 bases from V and 2 bases from J, with 13 bases in between. This CDR3 is built from 16 residues. Per germline, CDR1 SGHDT and CDR2 YYEEEE. The CDR3 DNA reads as TGTGCCAGCAGCTTGGCTGGACAAGGTTACACAGATACGCAGTATTTT. Translating gives CASSLAGQGYTDTQYF.

The chain's CDR3 is CASSATGAENQPQHF. CDR3 nucleotides: TGTGCCAGCAGCGCGACAGGGGCTGAAAATCAGCCCCAGCATTTT. This rearrangement joins TRBV9 to TRBJ1-5; 8 bases line up with TRBD1. Germline V gives CDR1 SGDLS, CDR2 YYNGEE. V trimming: 3 bases; J trimming: 4 bases; junction bases outside the gene matches: 6. CDR3 length: 15 amino acids.

The rearrangement links TRBV7-9 to TRBJ1-6; the D gene is possibly TRBD1 (5 bases). Germline CDR1 SEHNR, CDR2 FQNEAQ (reference sequence). There are 16 residues in the CDR3. V lost 5 bases and J lost 7, with 18 bases in between. The CDR3 protein is CASSPIGGRTNSPLHF. The CDR3 DNA sequence: TGTGCCAGCAGCCCCATCGGGGGGAGGACAAATTCACCCCTCCACTTT.